These 8 T cell receptor beta chains came from one sample sequenced in a study of blood T cell repertoires in COVID-19. Assay used: immunoSEQ multiplex PCR; TCRdb lists only in-frame clones, some missing. The profile shows roughly 260,000 clones, 85% to 90% of them singletons. The sample comprised peripheral blood. The receptors stem from a woman in her forties with acute or convalescent COVID-19.

The chain links TRBV24-1 to TRBJ1-1; 7 bases agree with TRBD1. This CDR3 has 14 residues. Germline CDR1 is KGHDR and CDR2 is SFDVKD. Trimming at V came to 7 bases and at J to 1 base, leaving 5 bases not matched to a gene. CDR3 coding DNA: TGTGCCACCAGACCAGGACAGGCGAACACTGAAGCTTTCTTT. Its translation is CATRPGQANTEAFF.

In this sample, this clone turned up once. V and J are TRBV19 and TRBJ1-1; D not resolved. The CDR3 sequence is 13 residues long. The ends were cut back, 6 bases at V and 6 bases at J, with 14 bases in the middle. Germline CDR1 and CDR2: LNHDA and SQIVND (reference sequence). This chain's CDR3 is CASRPGESPEAFF. The CDR3 DNA reads TGTGCCAGTAGACCCGGGGAGAGCCCTGAAGCTTTCTTT.

In DNA, the CDR3 is TGTGCCTGGAGCGGTGATCAGACGAGGGAAAAACTGTTTTTT. This codes for CAWSGDQTREKLFF. The chain carries TRBV30 and TRBJ1-4; D ambiguous. Between the trimmed V and J ends, which lost 3 bases and 8 bases, there was a span of 16 bases. This CDR3 contains 14 residues. Germline V gene lookup returns CDR1 GTSNPN and CDR2 SVGIG (reference sequence).

A single count supports this clone. The chain employs TRBV18 and TRBJ2-7, with 8 positions matching TRBD1. The CDR3 is made up of 15 amino acids. V lost 6 bases, J lost 6 bases, and 13 bases stayed unmatched. The germline gives CDR1 KGHSH, CDR2 LQKENI. CDR3 loop: CASSPRTGSYVEQYV. The DNA for the CDR3 is TGTGCCAGCTCCCCTCGGACAGGGAGTTATGTCGAGCAGTACGTC.

The V gene is TRBV14, the J gene TRBJ1-1, with no clear D. CDR1 SGHDN and CDR2 FVKESK come from the germline V gene. This CDR3 is 16 amino acids long. Trimming took 0 bases from V and 0 from J, leaving 11 bases between them. The CDR3: CASSQESWEMNTEAFF. The CDR3 nucleotides are TGTGCCAGCAGCCAAGAATCGTGGGAGATGAACACTGAAGCTTTCTTT.

CDR3: CASSSGQGVNTEAFF. CDR3 nucleotide sequence: TGTGCCAGCAGCTCCGGACAGGGGGTGAACACTGAAGCTTTCTTT. The V and J genes are TRBV5-6 and TRBJ1-1; 10 bases are shared with TRBD1. There are 15 residues in the CDR3. Per the germline V gene, CDR1 is SGHDT and CDR2 is YYEEEE. The trim removed 3 bases at V and 0 bases at J, leaving 2 bases unmatched.

This chain links TRBV2 with TRBJ2-3; 9 nucleotides line up with TRBD1. V lost 5 bases, J lost 4 bases, and 13 bases stayed unmatched. The germline CDR1 and CDR2 sequences are SNHLY and FYNNEI. There are 17 residues in the CDR3. The CDR3 loop is CASSTYPGQGFSDTQYF. Written as DNA, the CDR3 is TGTGCCAGCAGTACCTATCCGGGACAGGGATTTTCAGATACGCAGTATTTT.

This clone appeared a single time. The rearrangement joins TRBV5-1 to TRBJ2-1; D is possibly TRBD1 (7 bases). The V end was cut by 4 bases, the J end by 5 bases, with 16 bases between. This CDR3 contains 15 residues. Germline-derived CDR1 and CDR2 are SGHRS and YFSETQ. DNA of the CDR3: TGCGCCAGCAGCCCGGCGGGACAGAGAGACAATGAGCAGTTCTTC. As protein: CASSPAGQRDNEQFF.